Below are 30 T cell receptor beta chains sequenced from a single sample in a study of blood T cells in healthy people across ages. Together with a sample-barcoded 5' primer, a J-beta primer mix was included in a second PCR lasting about 7 to 11 cycles. TCRdb ran MiXCR on the 5' RACE reads and lists one entry per CDR3 protein. In the table there are 650,000 to 800,000 distinct CDR3 sequences, approximately 44% of which are singletons. Sequences were obtained from blood. The receptor source for this set is a man aged 55 to 69 in good health.

The gene calls are TRBV20-1 and TRBJ1-1; D is perhaps TRBD1 (6 bases). Germline V gives CDR1 DFQATT, CDR2 SNEGSKA (reference sequence). V was trimmed by 5 bases and J by 1 base, leaving 8 bases between them. The CDR3 length is 12 residues. The CDR3: CSALQGNTEAFF. In nucleotides, the CDR3 is TGCAGTGCTTTACAGGGGAACACTGAAGCTTTCTTT.

This clonotype was counted a few times. The V and J genes are TRBV29-1 and TRBJ2-2; D unclear. Germline V gives CDR1 SQVTM, CDR2 ANQGSEA. The V end lost 4 bases, the J end lost 7 bases, and 10 bases lay between the germline ends. The CDR3 has 12 amino acids. The CDR3 sequence is CSVGSLVGELFF. Written as DNA, the CDR3 is TGCAGCGTTGGATCTCTCGTCGGGGAGCTGTTTTTT.

The rearrangement uses TRBV20-1 and TRBJ2-3; weak D call: TRBD2 (5 bases). Germline values: CDR1 DFQATT, CDR2 SNEGSKA (reference sequence). The CDR3 is 17 residues long. Between the trimmed V and J ends, which lost 1 base and 3 bases, there was a span of 20 bases. The CDR3 here is CSARGAADTSKTDTQYF. CDR3 nucleotides: TGCAGTGCTAGAGGAGCGGCCGACACCTCAAAAACAGATACGCAGTATTTT.

The count of this clonotype is one. The chain employs TRBV5-1 and TRBJ1-6, with 7 nucleotides matching TRBD1. The V segment lost 2 bases and the J segment 8 bases; nucleotides outside the gene matches: 4. Germline assignment: CDR1 SGHRS and CDR2 YFSETQ. This CDR3 region has 14 residues. The CDR3 sequence: CASSLGTADSPLHF. The CDR3 DNA sequence: TGCGCCAGCAGCTTAGGGACAGCAGATTCACCCCTCCACTTT. The entire variable domain, with the rest obtained from reference TRBV5-1 and TRBJ1-6, is as follows: KAGVTQTPRYLIKTRGQQVTLSCSPISGHRSVSWYQQTPGQGLQFLFEYFSETQRNKGNFPGRFSGRQFSNSRSEMNVSTLELGDSALYLCASSLGTADSPLHFGNGTRLTVT.

The sample holds a few counts of this clonotype. The chain joins TRBV27 to TRBJ1-6; D gene unclear. The V end was cut by 3 bases, the J end by 5 bases, with 8 bases between. This CDR3 has 14 amino acids. CDR1 is MNHEY, CDR2 SMNVEV, per germline (reference sequence). CDR3: CASSLGINNSPLHF. In DNA, the CDR3 is TGTGCCAGCAGTTTGGGGATTAATAATTCACCCCTCCACTTT.

The V gene is TRBV6-6, the J gene TRBJ2-1, with 7 positions matching TRBD1. Germline V gene data show CDR1 as MNHNY and CDR2 as SVGAGI (reference sequence). CDR3 length: 14 amino acids. V trimming: 4 bases; J trimming: 8 bases; junction bases outside the gene matches: 8. The CDR3: CASSSGDSRDEQFF. Here the CDR3 DNA reads TGTGCCAGCAGTTCAGGGGACAGTAGGGATGAGCAGTTCTTC.

The CDR3 is CASSPVAGDDYEQYF. The CDR3 DNA reads TGTGCCAGCTCACCGGTAGCGGGGGATGACTACGAGCAGTACTTC. The rearrangement uses TRBV18 and TRBJ2-5, with 9 bases fitting TRBD2. The assigned J gene may be wrong: the sequence end matches TRBJ2-7 better. The CDR3 has 15 residues. Looked up from germline, CDR1 is KGHSH and CDR2 is LQKENI.

The chain employs TRBV20-1 and TRBJ2-5; D gene uncertain. The V gene lost 3 bases and the J gene lost 5 bases, with 10 bases spanning the gap. Per germline, CDR1 DFQATT and CDR2 SNEGSKA (reference sequence). CDR3 length: 12 amino acids. In DNA, the CDR3 is TGCAGTGCTAGGCAAGGGAAGGAGACCCAGTACTTC. It is translated as CSARQGKETQYF.

This chain joins TRBV2 and TRBJ2-2, with 10 bases lining up with TRBD1. The CDR3 extends over 19 amino acids. CDR1 SNHLY and CDR2 FYNNEI come from the germline V gene. The ends lost 5 bases at V and 2 bases at J; junction bases unmatched: 14. CDR3 sequence: CASSMTGGSPRYNTGELFF. The DNA of the CDR3 is TGTGCCAGCAGTATGACAGGGGGCTCCCCTCGGTATAACACCGGGGAGCTGTTTTTT. Variable domain in full (rest from reference TRBV2 and TRBJ2-2): EPEVTQTPSHQVTQMGQEVILRCVPISNHLYFYWYRQILGQKVEFLVSFYNNEISEKSEIFDDQFSVERPDGSNFTLKIRSTKLEDSAMYFCASSMTGGSPRYNTGELFFGEGSRLTVL.

This sequence joins TRBV5-1 and TRBJ1-2, with D perhaps matching TRBD1 (5 bases). Trimming pared 2 bases from V and 2 bases from J, leaving 10 bases between. The CDR3 loop spans 14 amino acids. Germline CDR1 and CDR2: SGHRS and YFSETQ. The CDR3 loop is CASSFAGTNYGYTF. In DNA, the CDR3 is TGCGCCAGCAGCTTTGCAGGGACCAACTATGGCTACACCTTC.

The DNA for the CDR3 is TGCAGCGTGGGGTCGGGGACGGTGAACACTGAAGCTTTCTTT. Translated: CSVGSGTVNTEAFF. The V and J genes are TRBV29-1 and TRBJ1-1; TRBD1 is a possible D gene (5 bases). The CDR3 has 14 residues. Germline loops: CDR1 SQVTM, CDR2 ANQGSEA. Trimming shortened V by 6 bases and J by 0 bases, and 14 bases separated the two germline ends.

This clonotype has only a few counts. The chain joins TRBV6-5 to TRBJ2-1; 7 bases map to TRBD1. The trim removed 4 bases at V and 8 bases at J, leaving 5 bases unmatched. The CDR3 is made up of 13 amino acids. Per germline, CDR1 MNHEY and CDR2 SVGAGI. As DNA, the CDR3 is TGTGCCAGCAGTTCGACAGGGTACGATGAGCAGTTCTTC. Protein product: CASSSTGYDEQFF.

The V call is TRBV28, the J call TRBJ2-7; TRBD1 is a possible D gene (6 bases). CDR3 length: 13 amino acids. The germline V gene encodes CDR1 MDHEN and CDR2 SYDVKM. V shed 4 bases and J shed 6 bases, with 13 bases lying between them. Here the CDR3 DNA reads TGTGCCAGCAGTTATGGACAGAGCTGCGAGCAGTACTTC. Its translation is CASSYGQSCEQYF.

The rearrangement joins TRBV2 to TRBJ1-4; no clear D. The V and J ends lost 3 bases and 5 bases respectively, with 10 bases between them. Per germline, CDR1 SNHLY and CDR2 FYNNEI. This CDR3 is built from 14 residues. CDR3 nucleotides: TGTGCCAGCAGTGATGGGATAGGGAATGAAAAACTGTTTTTT. Amino acid sequence: CASSDGIGNEKLFF. Variable domain in full (rest from reference TRBV2 and TRBJ1-4): EPEVTQTPSHQVTQMGQEVILRCVPISNHLYFYWYRQILGQKVEFLVSFYNNEISEKSEIFDDQFSVERPDGSNFTLKIRSTKLEDSAMYFCASSDGIGNEKLFFGSGTQLSVL.

The chain is built from TRBV5-5 and TRBJ2-1, with D perhaps matching TRBD2 (5 bases). The CDR3 covers 16 residues. Trimming took off 4 bases at V and 3 bases at J, with 17 bases between the two ends. The germline CDR1 and CDR2 sequences are SGHKS and YYEKEE (reference sequence). CDR3 loop: CASSQLVRDYYNEQFF. CDR3 DNA sequence: TGTGCCAGCAGCCAGCTTGTCCGGGATTACTACAATGAGCAGTTCTTC.

In its sample, this clonotype was seen once. The chain employs TRBV6-2 or TRBV6-3 and TRBJ1-2; 7 nucleotides align to TRBD1. J gave up 6 bases and V 5 bases, and 6 bases lay outside the gene matches. The CDR3 has 13 residues. The germline gives CDR1 MNHEY, CDR2 SVGEGT. As DNA, the CDR3 is TGTGCCAGCAGTCCCCGACAGGGTCATGGCTACACCTTC. Protein product: CASSPRQGHGYTF.

This clonotype was seen only a few times. This rearrangement joins TRBV5-1 to TRBJ2-7; unclear D gene. CDR1 and CDR2 (germline): SGHRS, YFSETQ. Trimming removed 4 bases from V and 0 bases from J, with 11 bases in between. The length of the CDR3 is 14 residues. The CDR3: CASSPIDNSYEQYF. The DNA of the CDR3 is TGCGCCAGCAGCCCCATCGACAACTCCTACGAGCAGTACTTC.

The chain combines TRBV5-5 with TRBJ1-6; a possible D gene is TRBD1 (5 bases). The germline gives CDR1 SGHKS, CDR2 YYEKEE (reference sequence). This CDR3 contains 15 residues. With 4 bases removed from V and 7 bases from J, the gap between germline ends came to 15 bases. The CDR3 here is CASSTQGTGNSPLHF. DNA for the CDR3: TGTGCCAGCAGCACGCAGGGTACGGGAAATTCACCCCTCCACTTT.

The chain is built from TRBV6-2 or TRBV6-3 and TRBJ1-6; D remains ambiguous. V gave up 0 bases and J gave up 10 bases, with 13 bases separating them. The CDR3 runs 15 residues. Germline values: CDR1 MNHEY, CDR2 SVGEGT. CDR3 residues: CASSYSTRWGSPLHF. As DNA, the CDR3 is TGTGCCAGCAGTTACTCGACGCGTTGGGGATCACCCCTCCACTTT.

The table lists this clonotype with a few counts. V usage is TRBV6-5 and J usage is TRBJ1-1, with D tentatively TRBD1 (6 bases). Germline V gene sequence: CDR1 MNHEY, CDR2 SVGAGI. Trimming stripped 5 bases from V and 4 bases from J, with 17 bases between. The CDR3 extends over 15 amino acids. The CDR3 region is CASSEQGRGSTEAFF. The CDR3 DNA sequence: TGTGCCAGCAGTGAACAGGGTCGGGGGAGCACTGAAGCTTTCTTT.

The CDR3: CASKTGSTDTQYF. CDR3 DNA: TGTGCCAGTAAGACAGGGAGCACAGATACGCAGTATTTT. The chain employs TRBV6-4 and TRBJ2-3; 7 positions match TRBD1. V was pared by 9 bases and J by 0 bases, with 3 bases of the junction left unmatched. CDR3 length equals 13 residues. Germline CDR1 and CDR2: MRHNA and SNTAGT.

The rearrangement uses TRBV20-1 and TRBJ2-3, with 8 bases identical to TRBD2. There are 17 residues in the CDR3. J lost 0 bases, V lost 2 bases, and 10 bases had no gene match. Looked up from germline, CDR1 is DFQATT and CDR2 is SNEGSKA (reference sequence). The CDR3 nucleotides are TGCAGTGCTAGAACTAATGGACTAGCAGATAGCACAGATACGCAGTATTTT. Amino acid sequence: CSARTNGLADSTDTQYF.

Note on this clonotype: A read error may explain this, as a much larger clone is one base away. CDR3: CSAGQGCRTNEKLFF. The CDR3 nucleotides read TGCAGTGCTGGACAGGGATGTAGGACTAATGAAAAACTGTTTTTT. The chain is built from TRBV20-1 and TRBJ1-4, with TRBD1 matching 8 bases. Germline V gene lookup returns CDR1 DFQATT and CDR2 SNEGSKA (reference sequence). V shed 5 bases and J 2 bases; nucleotides not matched to a gene: 7. CDR3 length equals 15 residues.

The J gene is TRBJ1-1, the V gene TRBV6-6, with a tentative D call TRBD1 (6 bases). Germline loops: CDR1 MNHNY, CDR2 SVGAGI (reference sequence). V lost 6 bases to trimming and J lost 1 base, with 15 bases between them. The CDR3 covers 15 residues. CDR3 sequence: CASRTIRGPNTEAFF. CDR3 nucleotide sequence: TGTGCCAGCAGAACTATCAGGGGCCCGAACACTGAAGCTTTCTTT.

This clonotype has only a few counts. This chain connects TRBV2 to TRBJ2-1; D is possibly TRBD1 or TRBD2 (6 bases each). The ends were cut back, 7 bases at V and 5 bases at J, with 18 bases in the middle. CDR1 and CDR2 from the germline V gene are SNHLY and FYNNEI. The CDR3 length is 15 residues. This CDR3 is CASNGGYLTDNEQFF. Written as DNA, the CDR3 is TGTGCCAGCAACGGGGGCTACCTCACTGACAATGAGCAGTTCTTC. The entire variable domain, with the rest obtained from reference TRBV2 and TRBJ2-1, is as follows: EPEVTQTPSHQVTQMGQEVILRCVPISNHLYFYWYRQILGQKVEFLVSFYNNEISEKSEIFDDQFSVERPDGSNFTLKIRSTKLEDSAMYFCASNGGYLTDNEQFFGPGTRLTVL.

Notes on this clonotype: A read error may be the cause here, since a much bigger clone is one base away. This rearrangement joins TRBV6-2 or TRBV6-3 to TRBJ2-1; either TRBD1 or TRBD2 may supply D (5 bases each). The end of the DNA is better explained by TRBJ2-7, so the J call may be wrong. CDR1 and CDR2 from the germline V gene are MNHEY and SVGEGT. The CDR3 spans 15 residues. CDR3 sequence (DNA): TGTGCCAGCAGTTCGGGACGGCCCTCCTACAATGAGCAGTACTTC. It translates to CASSSGRPSYNEQYF.

The chain employs TRBV3-1 and TRBJ1-2; D gene unclear. Deletions cut 1 base from V and 0 bases from J, with 9 bases between. This CDR3 is built from 15 residues. Germline CDR1 reads LGHDT; CDR2 reads YNNKEL (reference sequence). CDR3 nucleotide sequence: TGTGCCAGCAGCCAAGGAGGAGCAGCTAACTATGGCTACACCTTC. Translation: CASSQGGAANYGYTF.

The CDR3 DNA follows: TGCAGTGCTAGAGATGGGGACAGGTTCAATCAGCCCCAGCATTTT. This codes for CSARDGDRFNQPQHF. The V and J genes are TRBV20-1 and TRBJ1-5; TRBD1 agrees at 8 bases. Germline lookup yields CDR1 DFQATT and CDR2 SNEGSKA (reference sequence). The trim removed 0 bases at V and 3 bases at J, leaving 4 bases unmatched. The CDR3 consists of 15 residues.

This clonotype was counted once. The rearrangement joins TRBV20-1 to TRBJ2-3; 8 bases match TRBD2. V was pared by 6 bases and J by 5 bases, with 16 bases of the junction left unmatched. Germline V gene data show CDR1 as DFQATT and CDR2 as SNEGSKA (reference sequence). This CDR3 has 16 amino acids. The CDR3 coding sequence is TGCAGTGCCCCCAAATCGGGGGGGCACCCAGGAGATACGCAGTATTTT. It codes for CSAPKSGGHPGDTQYF.

This clonotype was recorded once. The V and J genes are TRBV20-1 and TRBJ1-5; the D is unclear. The V and J ends lost 6 bases and 5 bases respectively, with 20 bases between them. Germline V gene lookup returns CDR1 DFQATT and CDR2 SNEGSKA (reference sequence). The CDR3 length is 15 residues. The CDR3 DNA reads as TGCAGTGCCGCAGATATGGGGAGGGTCCATCAGCCCCAGCATTTT. It is translated as CSAADMGRVHQPQHF.